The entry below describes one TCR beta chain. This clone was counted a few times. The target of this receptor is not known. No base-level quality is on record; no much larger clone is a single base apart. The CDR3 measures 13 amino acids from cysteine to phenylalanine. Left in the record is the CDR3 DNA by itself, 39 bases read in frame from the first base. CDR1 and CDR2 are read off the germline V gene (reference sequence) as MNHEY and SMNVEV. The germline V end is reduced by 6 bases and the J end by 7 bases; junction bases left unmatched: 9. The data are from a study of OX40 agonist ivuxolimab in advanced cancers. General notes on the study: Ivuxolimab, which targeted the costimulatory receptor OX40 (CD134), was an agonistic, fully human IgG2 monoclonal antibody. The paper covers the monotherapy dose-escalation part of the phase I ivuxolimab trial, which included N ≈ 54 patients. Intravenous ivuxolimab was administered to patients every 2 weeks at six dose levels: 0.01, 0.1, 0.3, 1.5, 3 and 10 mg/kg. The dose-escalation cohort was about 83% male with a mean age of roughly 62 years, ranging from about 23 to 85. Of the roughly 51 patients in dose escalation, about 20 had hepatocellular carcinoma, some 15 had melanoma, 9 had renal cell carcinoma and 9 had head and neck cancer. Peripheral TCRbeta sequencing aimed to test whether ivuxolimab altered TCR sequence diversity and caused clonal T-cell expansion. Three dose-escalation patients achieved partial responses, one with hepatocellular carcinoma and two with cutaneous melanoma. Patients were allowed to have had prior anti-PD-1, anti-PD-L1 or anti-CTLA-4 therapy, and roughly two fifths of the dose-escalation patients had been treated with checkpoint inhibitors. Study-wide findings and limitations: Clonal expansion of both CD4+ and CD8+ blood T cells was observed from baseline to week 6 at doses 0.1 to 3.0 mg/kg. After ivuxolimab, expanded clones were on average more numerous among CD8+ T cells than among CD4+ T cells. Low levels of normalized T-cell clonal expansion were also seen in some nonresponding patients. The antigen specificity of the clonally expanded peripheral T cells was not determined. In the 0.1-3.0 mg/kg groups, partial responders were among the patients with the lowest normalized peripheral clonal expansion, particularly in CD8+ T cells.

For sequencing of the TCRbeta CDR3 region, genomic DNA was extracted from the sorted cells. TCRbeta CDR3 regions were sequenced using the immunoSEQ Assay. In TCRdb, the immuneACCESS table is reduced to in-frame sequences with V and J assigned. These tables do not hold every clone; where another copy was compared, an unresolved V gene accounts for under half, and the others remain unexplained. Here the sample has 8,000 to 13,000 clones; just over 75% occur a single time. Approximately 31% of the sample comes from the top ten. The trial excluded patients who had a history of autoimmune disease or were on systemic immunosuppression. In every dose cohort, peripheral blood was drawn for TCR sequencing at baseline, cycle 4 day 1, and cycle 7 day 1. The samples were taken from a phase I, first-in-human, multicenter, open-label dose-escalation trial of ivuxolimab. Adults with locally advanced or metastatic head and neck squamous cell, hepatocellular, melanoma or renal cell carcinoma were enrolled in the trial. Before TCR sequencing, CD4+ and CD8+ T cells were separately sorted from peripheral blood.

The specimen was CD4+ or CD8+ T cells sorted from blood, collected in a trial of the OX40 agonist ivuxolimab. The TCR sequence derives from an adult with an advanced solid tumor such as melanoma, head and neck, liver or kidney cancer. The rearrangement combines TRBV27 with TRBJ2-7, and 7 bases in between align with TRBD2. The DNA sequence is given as TGTGCCAGCAGGGTGGGGGGGGGTCTGGAGCAGTACTTC. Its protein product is CASRVGGGLEQYF.